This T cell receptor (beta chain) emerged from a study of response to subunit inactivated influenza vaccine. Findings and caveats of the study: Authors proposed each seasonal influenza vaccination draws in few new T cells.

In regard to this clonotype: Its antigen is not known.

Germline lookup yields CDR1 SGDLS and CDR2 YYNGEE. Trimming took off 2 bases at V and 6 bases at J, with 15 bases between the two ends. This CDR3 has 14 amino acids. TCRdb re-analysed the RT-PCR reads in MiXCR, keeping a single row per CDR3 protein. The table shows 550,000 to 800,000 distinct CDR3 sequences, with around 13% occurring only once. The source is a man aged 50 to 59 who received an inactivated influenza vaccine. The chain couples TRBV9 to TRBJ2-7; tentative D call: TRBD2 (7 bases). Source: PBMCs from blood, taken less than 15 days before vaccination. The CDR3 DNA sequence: TGTGCCAGCAGCGTCGGGGGGCCCCGACCCGAGCAGTACTTC. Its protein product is CASSVGGPRPEQYF.